One sample yielded the 17 T cell receptor beta chains listed below, sequenced in a study of Graves' ophthalmopathy and Graves' hyperthyroidism. CDR3 regions of TCR beta were amplified from RNA transcripts. The first round was an RT-PCR with HTBI primers, and the second round was a multiplex PCR. TCRdb re-analysed the multiplex PCR reads in MiXCR, keeping a single row per CDR3 protein. Of 400,000 or so distinct CDR3 sequences in the sample, less than 20% were seen once. The sample was peripheral blood. The source of these receptors is a woman aged 18-30 years with stable Graves' hyperthyroidism.

This clonotype was found many times. The V call is TRBV3-1, the J call TRBJ1-1; D not resolved. V gave up 4 bases and J gave up 1 base, with 7 bases separating them. Looked up from germline, CDR1 is LGHDT and CDR2 is YNNKEL (reference sequence). The CDR3 spans 13 residues. The chain's CDR3 is CASSRKRNTEAFF. In nucleotides, the CDR3 is TGTGCCAGCAGCCGAAAGCGGAACACTGAAGCTTTCTTT.

This clonotype was recorded at least ten times. The CDR3 protein is CSAPTGNEQYF. CDR3 nucleotide sequence: TGCAGTGCTCCGACAGGAAACGAGCAGTACTTC. The rearrangement joins TRBV20-1 to TRBJ2-7, with D possibly TRBD1 on 6 matching bases. Germline values: CDR1 DFQATT, CDR2 SNEGSKA (reference sequence). Trimming removed 5 bases from V and 5 bases from J, with 10 bases in between. The CDR3 loop spans 11 amino acids.

The sample holds many counts of this clonotype. The chain carries TRBV18 and TRBJ2-5, with D possibly being TRBD2 (5 bases). Germline loops: CDR1 KGHSH, CDR2 LQKENI. The CDR3 length is 14 residues. V lost 4 bases and J 2 bases, leaving 11 bases between the germline ends. CDR3 region: CASSLTRGQETQYF. The CDR3 DNA sequence: TGTGCCAGCTCACTAACGAGAGGGCAAGAGACCCAGTACTTC.

This clonotype was observed many times. This rearrangement joins TRBV7-8 to TRBJ1-1; TRBD1 might be the D (5 bases). The CDR3 covers 15 residues. Germline CDR1 SGHVS, CDR2 FQNEAQ. The V end lost 0 bases, the J end lost 4 bases, and 12 bases lay between the germline ends. The CDR3 here is CASSLAGWGGTEAFF. The CDR3 DNA sequence: TGTGCCAGCAGCTTAGCTGGGTGGGGGGGCACTGAAGCTTTCTTT.

This clonotype was recorded many times. CDR3 nucleotides: TGTGCCAGCAGTGAAGAGGGAAAGGAAACTGAAGCTTTCTTT. Its protein is CASSEEGKETEAFF. The rearrangement links TRBV6-1 to TRBJ1-1, with unresolved D. This CDR3 spans 14 amino acids. Trimming shortened V by 1 base and J by 5 bases, and 11 bases separated the two germline ends. Germline V gives CDR1 MNHNS, CDR2 SASEGT.

This clonotype was detected ten times or more. J is TRBJ1-5 and V is TRBV7-8; TRBD1 might be the D (5 bases). The V gene's germline CDR1 is SGHVS and CDR2 FQNEAQ. CDR3 length: 15 amino acids. Trimming stripped 10 bases from V and 1 base from J, with 17 bases between. The CDR3 loop is CATTRDLSSNQPQHF. As DNA, the CDR3 is TGTGCCACCACCCGGGACCTTAGCAGCAATCAGCCCCAGCATTTT. Full variable domain (rest looked up from reference TRBV7-8 and TRBJ1-5): GAGVSQSPRYKVAKRGQDVALRCDPISGHVSLFWYQQALGQGPEFLTYFQNEAQLDKSGLPSDRFFAERPEGSVSTLKIQRTQQEDSAVYLCATTRDLSSNQPQHFGDGTRLSIL.

The chain is built from TRBV11-2 and TRBJ2-4; 9 bases align to TRBD1. There are 18 residues in the CDR3. CDR1 is SGHAT, CDR2 FQNNGV, per germline. V shed 8 bases and J 7 bases; nucleotides not matched to a gene: 21. In DNA form, the CDR3 reads TGTGCCAGCTCATCCCAAGTATCCACAGGGGGCAAAGGGAACATTCAGTACTTC. Translated: CASSSQVSTGGKGNIQYF.

This clonotype was observed at least ten times. This chain connects TRBV6-1 to TRBJ1-3; 7 nucleotides line up with TRBD1. CDR1 and CDR2 (germline): MNHNS, SASEGT. The CDR3 sequence is 16 residues long. V dropped 6 bases and J dropped 4; count of bases not matched to a gene: 12. CDR3 coding DNA: TGTGCCAGCAGCGTACAGGGGAACCAAGGCGGAAACACCATATATTTT. This sequence encodes CASSVQGNQGGNTIYF.

About this clonotype: A much larger clone lies one base from this, so it may be a read error. The CDR3 ends on some other residue instead of the conserved phenylalanine or tryptophan, so this is likely a read error. CDR3 sequence (DNA): TGTGCCAGCTCTACCCAGGGTGTCGGCTACACCTAC. Translating gives CASSTQGVGYTY. V and J are TRBV18 and TRBJ1-2, with a weak D call TRBD1 (5 bases). Looked up from germline, CDR1 is KGHSH and CDR2 is LQKENI. The CDR3 covers 12 residues. V shed 6 bases and J shed 8 bases, with 13 bases lying between them.

This clonotype came up many times. The V and J genes are TRBV11-2 and TRBJ1-2; TRBD1 might be the D (6 bases). Germline CDR1 reads SGHAT; CDR2 reads FQNNGV. The CDR3 length is 15 residues. The germline V and J ends were trimmed by 5 bases and 4 bases, with 17 bases remaining between them. The CDR3, as DNA: TGTGCCAGCAGCGCGTTCGGACAGCCTCCCTATGGCTACACCTTC. It encodes CASSAFGQPPYGYTF. Full variable domain (remainder filled in from reference TRBV11-2 and TRBJ1-2): EAGVAQSPRYKIIEKRQSVAFWCNPISGHATLYWYQQILGQGPKLLIQFQNNGVVDDSQLPKDRFSAERLKGVDSTLKIQPAKLEDSAVYLCASSAFGQPPYGYTFGSGTRLTVV.

J is TRBJ2-2 and V is TRBV30, with D possibly matching TRBD1 (5 bases). CDR1 is GTSNPN and CDR2 is SVGIG in the germline V gene (reference sequence). CDR3 length: 15 residues. Trimming cost V 0 bases and J 2 bases, with 10 bases left between them. The CDR3 nucleotides read TGTGCCTGGAGTGTGGGTCAGGGTAACACCGGGGAGCTGTTTTTT. Its protein product is CAWSVGQGNTGELFF.

This clonotype was found a few times. The final CDR3 position lacks the conserved phenylalanine or tryptophan, pointing to a likely read error. This rearrangement joins TRBV11-2 to TRBJ2-5, with D perhaps TRBD2 (6 bases). Germline CDR1 is SGHAT and CDR2 is FQNNGV. Trimming shortened V by 5 bases and J by 5 bases, and 12 bases separated the two germline ends. This CDR3 is 13 amino acids long. The CDR3 sequence is CASSPTSGETQYS. CDR3 DNA: TGTGCCAGCAGCCCCACCAGCGGGGAGACCCAGTACTCC.

At least ten counts were recorded for this clonotype. This sequence joins TRBV12-3 or TRBV12-4 and TRBJ2-7; TRBD2 aligns across 10 bases. V gave up 2 bases and J gave up 9 bases; unmatched junction bases: 7. The CDR3 is 14 amino acids. CDR3 sequence: CASSLTAGGQMQYF. The CDR3 DNA reads as TGTGCCAGCAGTTTAACAGCGGGGGGGCAGATGCAGTACTTC.

This clonotype was picked up many times. The CDR3 DNA sequence: TGTGCCAGCAGTTCTGACTGGGATCAGCCCCAGCATTTT. Translating it yields CASSSDWDQPQHF. J is TRBJ1-5 and V is TRBV6-2 or TRBV6-3; the D is unclear. The V gene's germline CDR1 is MNHEY and CDR2 SVGEGT. The CDR3 has 13 amino acids. The germline V and J ends were trimmed by 4 bases and 5 bases, with 9 bases remaining between them.

In its sample, this clonotype was seen many times. The V gene is TRBV12-3 or TRBV12-4, the J gene TRBJ1-1, with TRBD1 identical over 9 bases. This CDR3 comprises 16 residues. V was clipped by 2 bases and J by 4 bases; unmatched bases: 8. CDR3 residues: CASSLLGQGRGTEAFF. CDR3 sequence (DNA): TGTGCCAGCAGTTTATTGGGACAGGGTCGAGGCACTGAAGCTTTCTTT.

The table lists this clonotype with many counts. This chain connects TRBV4-2 to TRBJ2-6, with 7 bases that match TRBD2. This CDR3 spans 18 amino acids. The germline V gene has CDR1 LGHNA and CDR2 YNFKEQ. With 1 base clipped from V and 0 bases from J, the junction kept 6 bases outside the gene matches. The CDR3: CASSQGSSGISGANVLTF. The CDR3 bases are TGTGCCAGCAGCCAAGGGTCCAGCGGGATCTCTGGGGCCAACGTCCTGACTTTC.

This clonotype came up many times. The chain recombines TRBV5-1 with TRBJ2-7; D not resolved. Germline V gene lookup returns CDR1 SGHRS and CDR2 YFSETQ. The CDR3 runs to 13 residues. Trimming shortened V by 6 bases and J by 2 bases, and 12 bases separated the two germline ends. The CDR3 here is CASNPGSTYEQYF. CDR3 nucleotide sequence: TGCGCCAGCAATCCAGGTTCTACCTACGAGCAGTACTTC.